A selection of T cell receptor beta chains follows, all from one sample in a study of blood T cells in healthy people across ages. TCRdb re-analysed the 5' RACE reads in MiXCR, keeping a single row per CDR3 protein. In the table there are about 800,000 distinct CDR3 sequences, 58% of which are singletons. The sample was blood. Receptors were obtained from a man between 25 and 39 years old in good health. CDR3s include the opening cysteine and the closing phenylalanine or tryptophan. The order of the fields is J gene, D gene, V gene, clone size, CDR3 protein, CDR3 DNA. D genes are given only for firm matches. Rows give clone size only sometimes, using once, few, many, or a class for an expanded clone.

TRBJ1-2 | - | TRBV15 | - | CATNRDPRRGGYTF | TGTGCCACCAACAGAGATCCGCGCCGTGGGGGCTACACCTTC
TRBJ2-3 | TRBD1 | TRBV29-1 | - | CSAYGTGMDTQYF | TGCAGCGCCTACGGGACAGGGATGGATACGCAGTATTTT
TRBJ2-1 | - | TRBV2 | - | CASRKGAGTYNEQFF | TGTGCCAGCAGGAAAGGGGCCGGGACTTACAATGAGCAGTTCTTC
TRBJ2-7 | TRBD2 | TRBV10-3 | few | CAISAGLNYEQYF | TGTGCCATCTCAGCGGGACTGAACTACGAGCAGTACTTC
TRBJ2-5 | - | TRBV12-3/TRBV12-4 | few | CASSFLEDREETQYF | TGTGCCAGCAGTTTCCTTGAGGACCGAGAAGAGACCCAGTACTTC
TRBJ2-1 | - | TRBV12-3/TRBV12-4 | - | CASSLNRHNEQFF | TGTGCCAGCAGTTTAAACCGCCACAATGAGCAGTTCTTC
TRBJ2-7 | - | TRBV12-3/TRBV12-4 | - | CASSSGHAYEQYF | TGTGCCAGCAGCTCGGGACATGCCTACGAGCAGTACTTC
TRBJ1-1 | - | TRBV6-6 | - | CASSYQSRGAESEAFF | TGTGCCAGCAGTTACCAGTCGCGGGGTGCTGAATCTGAAGCTTTCTTT
TRBJ2-1 | - | TRBV11-1 | few | CASSLTPLQGPSVEQFF | TGTGCCAGCAGCTTAACCCCCCTGCAGGGTCCCTCGGTTGAGCAGTTCTTC
TRBJ1-2 | - | TRBV7-2 | - | CASSLWEGLYGYTF | TGTGCCAGCAGCTTATGGGAGGGCCTTTATGGCTACACCTTC
TRBJ2-1 | - | TRBV7-2 | many | CASSLSIGDNEQFF | TGTGCCAGCAGCTTATCTATAGGGGACAATGAGCAGTTCTTC
TRBJ2-7 | - | TRBV6-2/TRBV6-3 | few | CASSPSPEQYF | TGTGCCAGCAGTCCTTCTCCAGAGCAGTACTTC
TRBJ2-1 | TRBD2 | TRBV29-1 | few | CSVQTSGGSFYEQFF | TGCAGCGTCCAGACTTCGGGCGGGAGTTTCTATGAGCAGTTCTTC
TRBJ2-1 | - | TRBV7-3 | - | CASSLTPGVYEQFF | TGTGCCAGCAGCTTAACTCCAGGGGTTTATGAGCAGTTCTTC
TRBJ2-5 | - | TRBV29-1 | few | CSVDLGSGTQYF | TGCAGCGTTGACCTGGGTTCGGGGACCCAGTACTTC
TRBJ2-1 | - | TRBV9 | - | CASSVGPGSYNEQFF | TGTGCCAGCAGCGTAGGTCCAGGATCCTACAATGAGCAGTTCTTC
TRBJ1-2 | - | TRBV20-1 | - | CSASDRSFGYTF | TGCAGTGCTAGCGACAGGAGCTTTGGCTACACCTTC
TRBJ2-7 | TRBD1 | TRBV20-1 | - | CSASLLGQTYYEQYF | TGCAGTGCTAGTTTGTTGGGACAGACATATTACGAGCAGTACTTC
TRBJ2-6 | - | TRBV6-2/TRBV6-3 | - | CASSPTSGGAAANVLTF | TGTGCCAGCAGCCCGACTAGTGGGGGGGCGGCGGCCAACGTCCTGACTTTC
TRBJ1-1 | TRBD1 | TRBV7-8 | - | CASSTTGRTTEAFF | TGTGCCAGCAGCACGACAGGGAGAACCACTGAAGCTTTCTTT
TRBJ2-1 | - | TRBV27 | - | CASSLFGTAEQFF | TGTGCCAGCAGTTTATTTGGAACAGCTGAGCAGTTCTTC
TRBJ1-2 | TRBD1 | TRBV29-1 | few | CSVDPRGSYTF | TGCAGCGTTGATCCCAGGGGGAGCTACACCTTC
TRBJ2-7 | - | TRBV20-1 | - | CSASSYYEQYF | TGCAGTGCTAGCTCCTACTACGAGCAGTACTTC
TRBJ2-5 | TRBD2 | TRBV6-5 | - | CASGGAGGPSKTQYF | TGTGCCAGCGGTGGTGCGGGAGGGCCTTCAAAGACCCAGTACTTC
TRBJ2-4 | TRBD1 | TRBV24-1 | - | CATSTGGDIQYF | TGTGCCACTAGTACAGGGGGTGACATTCAGTACTTC
TRBJ2-5 | - | TRBV21-1 | - | CASSTETGEEETQYF | TGTGCCAGCAGCACCGAGACAGGGGAAGAAGAGACCCAGTACTTC
TRBJ1-5 | - | TRBV12-3/TRBV12-4 | - | CASSYGGGNQPQHF | TGTGCCAGCAGCTATGGTGGGGGCAATCAGCCCCAGCATTTT
TRBJ2-5 | - | TRBV19 | - | CASSALGEKEETQYF | TGTGCCAGTAGTGCCCTCGGGGAGAAGGAAGAGACCCAGTACTTC
TRBJ2-1 | TRBD2 | TRBV2 | few | CASAGLADNEQFF | TGTGCCAGCGCGGGACTAGCGGACAATGAGCAGTTCTTC
TRBJ1-2 | - | TRBV6-5 | few | CASSPGEKGYTF | TGTGCCAGCAGTCCAGGGGAGAAGGGCTACACCTTC
TRBJ2-1 | TRBD2 | TRBV7-2 | - | CASSLRGGSSYNEQFF | TGTGCCAGCAGCTTACGGGGCGGGAGCTCCTACAATGAGCAGTTCTTC
TRBJ2-1 | - | TRBV20-1 | - | CSASIGSFLKNEQFF | TGCAGTGCTAGCATCGGCTCCTTTTTGAAAAATGAGCAGTTCTTC
TRBJ1-6 | - | TRBV7-2 | few | CASSLGGPTDSPLHF | TGTGCCAGCAGCTTAGGGGGACCGACGGATTCACCCCTCCACTTT
TRBJ2-5 | - | TRBV9 | - | CASTPSTTYNEQYF | TGTGCCAGCACCCCAAGTACTACCTACAATGAGCAGTACTTC